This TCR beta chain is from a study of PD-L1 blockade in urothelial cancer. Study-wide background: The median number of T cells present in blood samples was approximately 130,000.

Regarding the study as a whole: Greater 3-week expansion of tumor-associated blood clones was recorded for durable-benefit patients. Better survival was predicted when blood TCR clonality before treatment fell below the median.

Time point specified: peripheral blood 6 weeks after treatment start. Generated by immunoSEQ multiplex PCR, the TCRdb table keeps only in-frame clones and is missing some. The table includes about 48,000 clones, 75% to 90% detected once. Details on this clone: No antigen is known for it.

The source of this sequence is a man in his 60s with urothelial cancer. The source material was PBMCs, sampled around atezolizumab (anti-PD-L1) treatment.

The CDR3 region is CASSLGFGTRDNSPLHF. Written as DNA, the CDR3 is TGTGCCAGCAGTCTCGGCTTCGGGACAAGAGATAATTCACCCCTCCACTTT. The chain has TRBV28 and TRBJ1-6; D might be TRBD1 (6 bases). CDR3 length equals 17 residues. Looked up from germline, CDR1 is MDHEN and CDR2 is SYDVKM. V was pared by 5 bases and J by 5 bases, with 19 bases between.